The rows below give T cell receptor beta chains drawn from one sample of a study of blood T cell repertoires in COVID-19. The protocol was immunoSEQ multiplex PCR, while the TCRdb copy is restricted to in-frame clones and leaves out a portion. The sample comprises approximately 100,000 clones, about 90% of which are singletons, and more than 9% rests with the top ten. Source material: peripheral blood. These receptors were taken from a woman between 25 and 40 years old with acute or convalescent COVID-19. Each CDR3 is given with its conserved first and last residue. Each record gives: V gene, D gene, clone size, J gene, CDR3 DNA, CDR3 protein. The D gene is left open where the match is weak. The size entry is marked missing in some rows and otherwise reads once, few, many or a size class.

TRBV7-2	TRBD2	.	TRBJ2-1	TGTGCCAGCAGCTCCCGTAGCGTAGCGGGGGGGTACAATGAGCAGTTCTTC	CASSSRSVAGGYNEQFF
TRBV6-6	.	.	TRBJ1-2	TGTGCCAGCAGTTACGGAGCCCCTAACTATGGCTACACCTTC	CASSYGAPNYGYTF
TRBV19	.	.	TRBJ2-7	TGTGCCAGTAGTAATCAATACGAGCAGTACTTC	CASSNQYEQYF
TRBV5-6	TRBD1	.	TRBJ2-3	TGTGCCAGCACCTCGACAGGGGGAGGAGATACGCAGTATTTT	CASTSTGGGDTQYF
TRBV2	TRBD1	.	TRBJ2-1	TGTGCCAGCAGAACCGGGACAGGGGGCCCTGGGGAGCAGTTCTTC	CASRTGTGGPGEQFF
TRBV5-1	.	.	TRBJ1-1	TGCGCCAGCAACACCCGGGGGGGTAACACTGAAGCTTTCTTT	CASNTRGGNTEAFF
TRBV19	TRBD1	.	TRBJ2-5	TGTGCCAGTAGTAACAGGGGACAAGAGACCCAGTACTTC	CASSNRGQETQYF
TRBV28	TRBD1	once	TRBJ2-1	TGTGCCAGCAGTTTGGGACAGGGAATGGGCCGCAATGAGCAGTTCTTC	CASSLGQGMGRNEQFF
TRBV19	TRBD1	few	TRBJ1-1	TGTGCCAGTACCCGGGACAGGGGGCATCAGGCTTTCTTT	CASTRDRGHQAFF
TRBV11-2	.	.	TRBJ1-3	TGTGCCAGCAGCCATTCCAGAAACACCATATATTTT	CASSHSRNTIYF
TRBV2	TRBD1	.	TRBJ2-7	TGTGCCAGCAGCCCTAGGACAGGTTCCTACGAGCAGTACTTC	CASSPRTGSYEQYF
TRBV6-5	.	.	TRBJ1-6	TGTGCCAGCGGAAGGACTCAGACGATTAATTCACCCCTCCACTTT	CASGRTQTINSPLHF
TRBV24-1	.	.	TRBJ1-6	TGTGCCACCTCGTCAGGGGAAAATTCACCCCTCCACTTT	CATSSGENSPLHF
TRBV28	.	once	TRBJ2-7	TGTGCCAGCAGTTTAGTACAGAACTCCTACGAGCAGTACTTC	CASSLVQNSYEQYF
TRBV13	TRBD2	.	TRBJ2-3	TGTGCCAGCAGCTTAAAGGCGGGAGGCACAGATACGCAGTATTTT	CASSLKAGGTDTQYF
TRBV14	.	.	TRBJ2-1	TGTGCCAGCAGCCAAGATATCAGGGAGGCGACGACCTACAATGAGCAGTTCTTC	CASSQDIREATTYNEQFF